This T cell receptor (beta chain) was identified during a study of CD8 T cells in Susac syndrome. This clonotype showed up just once. Reverse transcription of roughly 0.5 to 1 ug RNA was carried out with random hexamers. MiXCR was run by TCRdb on the immunoSEQ multiplex PCR reads, yielding one entry per CDR3 protein. The sample yields approximately 150,000 distinct CDR3 sequences, 90% to 96% seen once. CDR1 is KGHSH, CDR2 LQKENI, per germline. V dropped 2 bases and J dropped 0; count of bases not matched to a gene: 3. This CDR3 spans 16 amino acids. The source of this sequence is a human donor with Susac syndrome. The material sequenced was CD4+ T cells from PBMCs. The genes are TRBV18 and TRBJ1-3; 8 nucleotides match TRBD1. The CDR3 region is CASSPTGTGSGNTIYF. CDR3 DNA sequence: TGTGCCAGCTCACCAACCGGGACAGGCTCTGGAAACACCATATATTTT.